Each of the 4 T cell receptor beta chains below was sequenced from the same sample in a study of blood T cell repertoires in COVID-19. This table comes from immunoSEQ multiplex PCR, and its TCRdb copy is limited to in-frame clones, with some not included. The sample contains 230,000 or so clones, roughly 82% of which appear only once. What was sequenced was peripheral blood. The origin of the receptors is a woman in her thirties or forties who had recovered from COVID-19.

The V and J genes are TRBV19 and TRBJ2-7; tentative D call: TRBD2 (6 bases). This CDR3 has 15 residues. V lost 3 bases, J lost 2 bases, and 14 bases lay in between. The germline gives CDR1 LNHDA, CDR2 SQIVND (reference sequence). CDR3 nucleotide sequence: TGTGCCAGTAGTATTATGGAGGGACGCCCCTACGAGCAGTACTTC. This translates into CASSIMEGRPYEQYF.

This rearrangement joins TRBV7-9 to TRBJ1-2, with 7 bases identical to TRBD1. Germline V gene data show CDR1 as SEHNR and CDR2 as FQNEAQ (reference sequence). The J segment lost 8 bases and the V segment lost 1 base, leaving 10 bases of the junction unmatched. The CDR3 runs 15 residues. Written as DNA, the CDR3 is TGTGCCAGCAGCTTAGGGGACAGCCAAGTGATCGGCTACACCTTC. Amino acids: CASSLGDSQVIGYTF.

The chain couples TRBV7-9 to TRBJ1-2; 8 nucleotides align to TRBD1. Trimming cost V 0 bases and J 4 bases; bases outside gene matches: 10. This CDR3 is 17 amino acids long. Germline V gene data show CDR1 as SEHNR and CDR2 as FQNEAQ (reference sequence). CDR3 sequence reads: CASSLAGTGGVSYGYTF. CDR3 sequence (DNA): TGTGCCAGCAGCTTAGCCGGGACAGGAGGGGTTAGCTATGGCTACACCTTC.

On this clone: Other nucleotide sequences in the sample specify the same CDR3. The rearrangement uses TRBV15 and TRBJ1-1; unclear D gene. Germline V gene lookup returns CDR1 LNHNV and CDR2 YYDKDF (reference sequence). The CDR3 runs 14 residues. V was shortened by 0 bases and J by 1 base, with 6 bases between the two germline ends. The DNA for the CDR3 is TGTGCCACCAGCAGAGATAGAGGGAACACTGAAGCTTTCTTT. Amino acids: CATSRDRGNTEAFF. Drawing the rest from reference TRBV15 and TRBJ1-1, the complete variable domain is DAMVIQNPRYQVTQFGKPVTLSCSQTLNHNVMYWYQQKSSQAPKLLFHYYDKDFNNEADTPDNFQSRRPNTSFCFLDIRSPGLGDTAMYLCATSRDRGNTEAFFGQGTRLTVV.